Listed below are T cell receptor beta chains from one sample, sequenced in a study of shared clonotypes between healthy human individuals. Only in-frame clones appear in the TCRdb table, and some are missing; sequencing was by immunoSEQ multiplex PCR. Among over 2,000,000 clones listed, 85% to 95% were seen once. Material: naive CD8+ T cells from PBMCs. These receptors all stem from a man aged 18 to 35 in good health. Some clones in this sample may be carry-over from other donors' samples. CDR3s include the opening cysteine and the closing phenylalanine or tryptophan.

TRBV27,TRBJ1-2,CASSALSGGQGYGYTF
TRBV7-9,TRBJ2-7,CASSSEGEQYF
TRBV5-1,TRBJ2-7,CASSLAFGLEQYF
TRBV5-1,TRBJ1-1,CASSPDRGTEAFF
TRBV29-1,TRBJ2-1,CSVGQSSYNEQFF
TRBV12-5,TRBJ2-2,CASGLVQGRNTGELFF
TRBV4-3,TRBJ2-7,CASSQVLALAEPYEQYF
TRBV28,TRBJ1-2,CASSFRYGANYGYTF
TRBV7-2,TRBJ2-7,CASSLVAGLAYEQYF
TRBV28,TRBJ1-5,CASSFIQGNQPQHF
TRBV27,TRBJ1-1,CASSTTANTEAFF
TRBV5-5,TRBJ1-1,CASSPTGLGTEAFF
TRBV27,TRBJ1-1,CASSVGTGIDTEAFF
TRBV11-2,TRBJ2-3,CASSLDGSTDTQYF
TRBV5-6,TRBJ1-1,CASSLVGQAGNTEAFF
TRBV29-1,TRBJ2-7,CSVVLGSEQYF
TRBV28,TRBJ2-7,CASTTSARSSYEQYF
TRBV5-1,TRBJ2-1,CASSGREGNEQFF
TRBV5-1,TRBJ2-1,CASSLEAWLAGGQEQFF
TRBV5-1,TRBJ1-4,CASSPGGYWEKLFF
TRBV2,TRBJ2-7,CASSLPRQGISYEQYF
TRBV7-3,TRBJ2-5,CASSSTGAKETQYF
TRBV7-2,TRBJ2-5,CASSAGVETQYF
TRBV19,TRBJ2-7,CASSSRDAFYEQYF
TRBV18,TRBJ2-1,CASSPRPAGDDEQFF
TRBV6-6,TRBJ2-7,CASSYSGHNYEQYF
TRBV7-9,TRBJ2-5,CASSFIRDSQETQYF
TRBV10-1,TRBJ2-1,CASSDFGQRNYNEQFF
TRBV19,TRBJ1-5,CASSISGSHQPQHF
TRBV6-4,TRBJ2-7,CASSPDFRATSYEQYF
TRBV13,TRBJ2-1,CASSLVGPSSYNEQFF
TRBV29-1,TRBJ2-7,CSVGTGIVYEQYF
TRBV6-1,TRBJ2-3,CASSERVLAGARTQYF
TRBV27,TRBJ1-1,CASRGGTEAFF
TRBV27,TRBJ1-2,CASSLRGTNYGYTF
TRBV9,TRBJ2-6,CASSVAMGQAGANVLTF
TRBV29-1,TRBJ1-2,CSVDPRGPLPNYGYTF
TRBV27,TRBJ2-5,CASHPRGGETQYF
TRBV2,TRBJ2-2,CASLRGAGLAASTGELFF
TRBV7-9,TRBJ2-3,CASSLGITDTQYF
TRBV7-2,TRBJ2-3,CASTLDPRYASYPDTQYF
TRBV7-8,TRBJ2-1,CASSLVTGLNEQFF
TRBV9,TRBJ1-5,CASSGTGEGQPQHF
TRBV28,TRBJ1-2,CASSLRGSYGYTF
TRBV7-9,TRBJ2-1,CASSSGLAVYNEQFF
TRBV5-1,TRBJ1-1,CASSLLGRQGRRTEAFF
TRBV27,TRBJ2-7,CASSLSGYGSYEQYF
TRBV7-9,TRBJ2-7,CASSSTGTGSPYEQYF
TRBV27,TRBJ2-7,CASRPGTGRYEQYF
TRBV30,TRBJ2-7,CAWMISGISSYEQYF
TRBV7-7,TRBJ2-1,CASSLSAGSTYNEQFF
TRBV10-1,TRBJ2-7,CASRLAGTYEQYF
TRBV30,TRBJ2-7,CAWSAAGTGSYEQYF
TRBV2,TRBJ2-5,CASSDRGRDYF
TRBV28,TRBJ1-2,CASSFSSYGYTF